The present T cell receptor (beta chain) was sequenced within a study of T cells after somatic rescue of genetic block. The assay was immunoSEQ multiplex PCR, and TCRdb's table has in-frame clones only and misses some. The table lists 55,000 or so clones, 90% to 96% of them singletons. Germline V gene data show CDR1 as SGHTA and CDR2 as FQGTGA. This CDR3 comprises 13 residues. V shed 8 bases and J shed 2 bases, with 11 bases lying between them. This sequence joins TRBV7-3 and TRBJ2-3; D unclear. The receptor's source is a child under two years old. Sequencing was carried out using peripheral blood mononuclear cells (PBMCs). CDR3 sequence reads: CASSEIATDTQYF. DNA of the CDR3: TGTGCCAGCTCAGAAATAGCCACAGATACGCAGTATTTT. Full variable domain (missing parts from reference TRBV7-3 and TRBJ2-3): GAGVSQTPSNKVTEKGKYVELRCDPISGHTALYWYRQSLGQGPEFLIYFQGTGAADDSGLPNDRFFAVRPEGSVSTLKIQRTERGDSAVYLCASSEIATDTQYFGPGTRLTVL.